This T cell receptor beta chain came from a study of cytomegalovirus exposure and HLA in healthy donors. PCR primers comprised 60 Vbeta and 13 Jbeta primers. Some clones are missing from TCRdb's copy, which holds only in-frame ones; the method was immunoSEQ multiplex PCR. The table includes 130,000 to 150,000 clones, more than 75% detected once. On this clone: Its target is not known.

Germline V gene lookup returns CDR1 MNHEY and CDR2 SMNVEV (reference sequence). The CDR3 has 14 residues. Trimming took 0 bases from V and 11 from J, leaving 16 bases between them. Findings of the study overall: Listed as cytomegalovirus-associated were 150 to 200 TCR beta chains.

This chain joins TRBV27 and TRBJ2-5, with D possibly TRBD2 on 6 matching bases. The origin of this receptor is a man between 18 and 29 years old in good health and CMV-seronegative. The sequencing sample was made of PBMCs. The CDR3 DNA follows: TGTGCCAGCAGTTTATCCCTCGGACCGGGGGAGCAGTACTTC. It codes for CASSLSLGPGEQYF.